This entry lists 3 T cell receptor beta chains sequenced from one sample in a study of memory CD4+ T cells and cytomegalovirus serostatus. The sort gate was single viable CD3+CD4+CD8-CD45RO+ cells for memory CD4+ T cells. Data came from immunoSEQ multiplex PCR; TCRdb stores just in-frame clones and leaves some out. This table has some 41,000 clones, about 82% appearing once. The specimen sequenced was memory CD4+ T cells from blood. The source is an adult in good health and CMV-seronegative.

This clone appeared a few times. This rearrangement joins TRBV2 to TRBJ2-2, with D possibly being TRBD2 (5 bases). Germline assignment: CDR1 SNHLY and CDR2 FYNNEI. Trimming took 1 base from V and 4 from J, leaving 7 bases between them. There are 14 residues in the CDR3. The CDR3 reads CASSEVSGTGELFF. In DNA, the CDR3 is TGTGCCAGCAGTGAAGTCAGCGGCACCGGGGAGCTGTTTTTT.

CDR3: CASRWGDEQYF. CDR3 DNA sequence: TGCGCCAGCAGGTGGGGGGACGAGCAGTACTTC. The V call is TRBV23-1, the J call TRBJ2-7; possible D gene TRBD2, 6 bases. TRBV23-1 is known as an ORF, though its function is uncertain. The CDR3 runs to 11 residues. V was cut by 6 bases and J by 5 bases, with 8 bases left in between.

The rearrangement joins TRBV5-5 to TRBJ2-5, with no clear D. Looked up from germline, CDR1 is SGHKS and CDR2 is YYEKEE (reference sequence). Trimming stripped 1 base from V and 1 base from J, with 8 bases between. This CDR3 has 14 residues. The CDR3 protein is CASSLLSIQETQYF. The CDR3 bases are TGTGCCAGCAGCTTGCTCAGCATCCAAGAGACCCAGTACTTC.